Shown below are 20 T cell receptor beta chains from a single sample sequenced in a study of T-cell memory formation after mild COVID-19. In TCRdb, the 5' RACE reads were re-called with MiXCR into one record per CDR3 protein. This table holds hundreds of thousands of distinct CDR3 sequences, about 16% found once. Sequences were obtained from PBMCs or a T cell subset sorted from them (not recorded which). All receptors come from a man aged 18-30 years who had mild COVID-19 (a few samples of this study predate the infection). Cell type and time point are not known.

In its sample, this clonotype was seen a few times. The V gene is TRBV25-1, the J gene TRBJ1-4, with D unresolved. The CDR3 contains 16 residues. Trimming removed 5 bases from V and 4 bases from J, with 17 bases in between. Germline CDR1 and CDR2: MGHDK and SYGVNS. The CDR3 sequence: CASSSSYRALNEKLFF. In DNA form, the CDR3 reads TGTGCCAGCAGTTCCAGCTACCGAGCCCTTAATGAAAAACTGTTTTTT.

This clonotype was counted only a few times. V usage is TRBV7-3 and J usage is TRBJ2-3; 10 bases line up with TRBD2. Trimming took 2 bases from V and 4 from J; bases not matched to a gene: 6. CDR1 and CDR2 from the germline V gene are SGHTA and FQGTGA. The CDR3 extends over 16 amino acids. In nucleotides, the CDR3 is TGTGCCAGCAGCTTAGCTCTAGCGGGGGTTTCAGATACGCAGTATTTT. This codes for CASSLALAGVSDTQYF.

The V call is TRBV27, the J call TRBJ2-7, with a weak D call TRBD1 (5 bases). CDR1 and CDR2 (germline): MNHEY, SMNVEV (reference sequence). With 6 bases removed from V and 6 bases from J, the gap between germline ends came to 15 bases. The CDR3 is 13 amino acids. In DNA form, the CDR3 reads TGTGCCAGCAGCTCCCTAGGGGTGGGCGAGCAGTACGTC. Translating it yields CASSSLGVGEQYV.

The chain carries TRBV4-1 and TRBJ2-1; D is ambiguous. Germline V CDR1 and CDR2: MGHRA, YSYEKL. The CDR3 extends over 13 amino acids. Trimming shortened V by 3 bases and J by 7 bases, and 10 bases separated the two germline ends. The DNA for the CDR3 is TGCGCCAGCAGCCATAGGGTTTTGAATGAGCAGTTCTTC. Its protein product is CASSHRVLNEQFF.

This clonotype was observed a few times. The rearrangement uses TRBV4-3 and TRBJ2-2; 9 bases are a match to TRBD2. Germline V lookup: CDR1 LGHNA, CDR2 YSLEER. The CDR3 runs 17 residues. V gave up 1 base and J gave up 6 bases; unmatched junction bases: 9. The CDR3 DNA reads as TGCGCCAGCAGCCAAGCCGGGCGGGGGGGCCGGTCCGGGGAGCTGTTTTTT. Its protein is CASSQAGRGGRSGELFF.

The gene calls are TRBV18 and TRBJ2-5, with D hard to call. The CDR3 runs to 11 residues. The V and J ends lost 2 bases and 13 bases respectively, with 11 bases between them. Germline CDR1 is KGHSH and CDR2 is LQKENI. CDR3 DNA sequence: TGTGCCAGCTCACCAGGTCAGGAGTCGTACTTC. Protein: CASSPGQESYF.

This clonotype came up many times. The CDR3 sequence is CASTTGRSATQYF. The CDR3 coding sequence is TGTGCCTCCACGACAGGGCGGTCAGCGACCCAGTACTTC. The chain has TRBV7-2 and TRBJ2-5; 7 bases are shared with TRBD1. CDR3 length: 13 amino acids. The V gene end was trimmed by 11 bases and the J gene end by 7 bases; junction bases not matched to a gene: 13. The germline V gene has CDR1 SGHTA and CDR2 FQGNSA.

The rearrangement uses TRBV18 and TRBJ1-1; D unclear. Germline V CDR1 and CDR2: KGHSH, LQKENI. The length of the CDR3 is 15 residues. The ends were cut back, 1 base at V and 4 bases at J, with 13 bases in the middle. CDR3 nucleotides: TGTGCCAGCTCACCACGCGAATTGGTCGGCACTGAAGCTTTCTTT. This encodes CASSPRELVGTEAFF.

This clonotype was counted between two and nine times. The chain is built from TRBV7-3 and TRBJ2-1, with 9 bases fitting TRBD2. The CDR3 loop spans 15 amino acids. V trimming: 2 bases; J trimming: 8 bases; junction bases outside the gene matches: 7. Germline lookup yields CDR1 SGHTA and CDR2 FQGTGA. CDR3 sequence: CASSLRAGGRHEQFF. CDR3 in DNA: TGTGCCAGCAGCTTACGTGCGGGGGGGAGGCATGAGCAGTTCTTC.

The CDR3 nucleotides read TGTGCCAGCAGTGACCGGTTGGGGCTGAACTATAATTCACCCCTCCACTTT. Translated, it gives CASSDRLGLNYNSPLHF. This rearrangement joins TRBV6-1 to TRBJ1-6, with D possibly matching TRBD1 (5 bases). Germline V gene lookup returns CDR1 MNHNS and CDR2 SASEGT. There are 17 residues in the CDR3. Between the trimmed V and J ends, which lost 3 bases and 3 bases, there was a span of 15 bases.

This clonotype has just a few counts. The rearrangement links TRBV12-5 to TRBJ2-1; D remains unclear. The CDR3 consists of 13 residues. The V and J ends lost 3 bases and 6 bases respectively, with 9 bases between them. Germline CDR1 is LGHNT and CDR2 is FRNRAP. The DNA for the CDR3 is TGTGCTAGTGGTTTAACTCCCCCCAATGAGCAGTTCTTC. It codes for CASGLTPPNEQFF.

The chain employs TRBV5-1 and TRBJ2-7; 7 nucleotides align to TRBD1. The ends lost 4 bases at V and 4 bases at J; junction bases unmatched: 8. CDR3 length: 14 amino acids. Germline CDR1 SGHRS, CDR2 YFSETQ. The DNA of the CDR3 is TGCGCCAGCAGCCCGTGGGCAGGGGGTTACGAGCAGTACGTC. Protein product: CASSPWAGGYEQYV.

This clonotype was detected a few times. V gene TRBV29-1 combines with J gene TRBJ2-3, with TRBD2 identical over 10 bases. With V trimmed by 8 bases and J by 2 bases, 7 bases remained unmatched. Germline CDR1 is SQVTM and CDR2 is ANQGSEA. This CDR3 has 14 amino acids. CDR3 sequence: CSTRTSGVTDTQYF. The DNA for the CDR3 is TGCAGCACCCGGACTAGCGGTGTCACAGATACGCAGTATTTT.

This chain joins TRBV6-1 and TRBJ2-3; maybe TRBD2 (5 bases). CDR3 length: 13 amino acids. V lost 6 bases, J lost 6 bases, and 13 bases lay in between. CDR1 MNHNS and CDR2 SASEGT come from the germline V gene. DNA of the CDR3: TGTGCCAGCAGCAACGGGGTGGCGGATACGCAGTATTTT. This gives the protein CASSNGVADTQYF.

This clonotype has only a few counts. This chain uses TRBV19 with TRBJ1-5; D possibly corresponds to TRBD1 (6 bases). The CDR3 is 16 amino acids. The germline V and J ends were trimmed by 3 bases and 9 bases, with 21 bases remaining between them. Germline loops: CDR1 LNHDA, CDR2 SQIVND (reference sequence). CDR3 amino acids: CASSMVLGGPSMPQHF. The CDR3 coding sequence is TGTGCCAGTAGTATGGTCTTGGGGGGGCCCTCAATGCCCCAGCATTTT.

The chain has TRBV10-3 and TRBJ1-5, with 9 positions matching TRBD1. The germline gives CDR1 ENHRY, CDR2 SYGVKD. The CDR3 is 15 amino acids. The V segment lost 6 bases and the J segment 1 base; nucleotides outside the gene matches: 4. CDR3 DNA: TGTGCCATCAGCCGCGGACAGGGGAGCAATCAGCCCCAGCATTTT. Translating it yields CAISRGQGSNQPQHF.

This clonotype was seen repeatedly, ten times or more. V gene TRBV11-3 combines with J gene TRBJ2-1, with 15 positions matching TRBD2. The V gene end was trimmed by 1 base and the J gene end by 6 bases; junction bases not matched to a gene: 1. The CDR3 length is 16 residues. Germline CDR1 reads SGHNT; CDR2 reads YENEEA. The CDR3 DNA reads TGTGCCAGCAGCTTAGGGACTAGCGGGGGGGCCAATGAGCAGTTCTTC. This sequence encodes CASSLGTSGGANEQFF.

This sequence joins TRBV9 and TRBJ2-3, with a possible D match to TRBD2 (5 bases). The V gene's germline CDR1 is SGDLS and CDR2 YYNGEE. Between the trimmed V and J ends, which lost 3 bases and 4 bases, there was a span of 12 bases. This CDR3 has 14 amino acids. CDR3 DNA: TGTGCCAGCAGCGGGAACCCACTAGCAGATACGCAGTATTTT. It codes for CASSGNPLADTQYF.

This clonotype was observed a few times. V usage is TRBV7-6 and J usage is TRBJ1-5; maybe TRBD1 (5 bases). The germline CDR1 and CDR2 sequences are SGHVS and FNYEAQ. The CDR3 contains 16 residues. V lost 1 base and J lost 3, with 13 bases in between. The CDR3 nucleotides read TGTGCCAGCAGCTTAGAGACTGACAGCCACAATCAGCCCCAGCATTTT. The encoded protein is CASSLETDSHNQPQHF.

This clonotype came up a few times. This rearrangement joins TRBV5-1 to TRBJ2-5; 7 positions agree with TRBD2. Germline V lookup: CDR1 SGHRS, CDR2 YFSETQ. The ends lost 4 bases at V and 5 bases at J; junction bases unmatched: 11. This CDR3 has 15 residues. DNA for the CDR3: TGCGCCAGCAGCGCCTCGGGGGGAGTCAGGGAGACCCAGTACTTC. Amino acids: CASSASGGVRETQYF.